This T cell receptor beta chain stems from a study of cytomegalovirus exposure and HLA in healthy donors. Study details: A later analysis reported the same platform for the 95 to 150 validation repertoires and the roughly 700 first-cohort repertoires. Study observations and caveats: There were some public TCRs occurring in many donors, but most TCR sequences were rare. The tendency of first-cohort TCR clusters to co-occur in the 120 or so validation repertoires was identified by a subsequent analysis. Researchers catalogued approximately 170 TCR beta chains as cytomegalovirus-associated.

Germline V gene lookup returns CDR1 SGHAT and CDR2 FQNNGV. The V and J ends lost 5 bases and 7 bases respectively, with 17 bases between them. The CDR3 spans 14 residues. TCRdb keeps only in-frame clones here, not all; method: immunoSEQ multiplex PCR. Of 300,000 to 400,000 clones in the sample, 86% were seen once. Concerning this clone itself: Its specificity is unknown.

Sequenced input: PBMCs. This chain links TRBV11-2 with TRBJ1-2; D unresolved. This receptor was identified in a woman aged 18-29 years in good health and CMV-seronegative. This CDR3 is CASSIFGQGGGYTF. The DNA for the CDR3 is TGTGCCAGCAGCATCTTCGGGCAAGGAGGTGGCTACACCTTC.